The rows below give T cell receptor beta chains drawn from one sample of a study of CD8+ T cells in alopecia areata. Profiled with immunoSEQ multiplex PCR; TCRdb holds only in-frame clones, not every one. The sample yields around 6,900 clones, approximately 68% seen once. The material sequenced was skin, taken at week 4, from a patient treated with tofacitinib. Source of these receptors: a human donor with alopecia areata. Each CDR3 is given with its conserved first and last residue. A D gene is named only where the DNA matches it firmly. The size of a clone is reported for some rows only, either as once, few or many, or as a class for expanded clones.

size,V,J,D,length,CDR3,DNA
few,TRBV5-1,TRBJ1-2,TRBD1,16,CASSFTKRGQIYGYTF,TGCGCCAGCAGCTTCACAAAGCGGGGACAGATCTATGGCTACACCTTC
.,TRBV23-1,TRBJ1-5,.,15,CASSQETYSNQPQHF,TGCGCCAGCAGTCAAGAGACTTATAGCAATCAGCCCCAGCATTTT
.,TRBV10-2,TRBJ2-7,TRBD2,14,CASTLTSGIYEQYF,TGCGCCAGCACCCTGACTAGCGGGATCTACGAGCAGTACTTC
.,TRBV29-1,TRBJ2-1,.,16,CSVSRRELLSYNEQFF,TGCAGCGTCTCAAGGAGGGAGCTCCTCTCCTACAATGAGCAGTTCTTC
once,TRBV27,TRBJ2-1,.,12,CASSFNWNEQFF,TGTGCCAGCAGTTTTAACTGGAATGAGCAGTTCTTC
few,TRBV4-2,TRBJ1-6,.,16,CASSQGGFGDNSPLHF,TGTGCCAGCAGCCAAGGCGGGTTTGGGGATAATTCACCCCTCCACTTT
.,TRBV6-6,TRBJ2-3,TRBD2,16,CASRRTPAGGTDTQYF,TGTGCCAGCAGAAGGACCCCAGCGGGAGGGACAGATACGCAGTATTTT
.,TRBV11-1,TRBJ2-2,.,14,CASSLRQFTGELFF,TGTGCCAGCAGCTTAAGACAGTTCACCGGGGAGCTGTTTTTT
.,TRBV27,TRBJ2-2,.,12,CASSFLAGELFF,TGTGCCAGCAGTTTCCTGGCCGGGGAGCTGTTTTTT
.,TRBV6-5,TRBJ2-1,TRBD2,14,CASRLLAAYNEQFF,TGTGCCAGCAGACTTCTAGCGGCCTACAATGAGCAGTTCTTC
.,TRBV7-3,TRBJ2-5,TRBD2,16,CASSSGLAPTQETQYF,TGTGCCAGCAGCTCGGGACTAGCGCCGACCCAAGAGACCCAGTACTTC
.,TRBV27,TRBJ1-6,.,12,CASSLNGSPLHF,TGTGCCAGCAGTTTAAATGGTTCACCCCTCCACTTT
.,TRBV11-3,TRBJ2-2,.,16,CASSLGASAQSGELFF,TGTGCCAGCAGCTTAGGCGCTAGCGCCCAATCGGGGGAGCTGTTTTTT
.,TRBV5-5,TRBJ2-1,.,15,CASSLRGREYNEQFF,TGTGCCAGCAGCCTGCGAGGGAGAGAGTACAATGAGCAGTTCTTC
few,TRBV5-1,TRBJ1-1,TRBD1,14,CASSPEGAPPEAFF,TGCGCCAGCAGCCCCGAGGGGGCGCCCCCTGAAGCTTTCTTT
few,TRBV27,TRBJ1-2,.,15,CASSFKVGSNYGYTF,TGTGCCAGCAGTTTTAAGGTGGGATCTAACTATGGCTACACCTTC
.,TRBV6-1,TRBJ2-3,.,14,CASSDPGRTDTQYF,TGTGCCAGCAGTGATCCGGGGCGCACAGATACGCAGTATTTT
.,TRBV19,TRBJ2-1,TRBD2,14,CASRTSGRTNEQFF,TGTGCCAGTAGGACTAGCGGGAGGACGAATGAGCAGTTCTTC
.,TRBV29-1,TRBJ2-7,TRBD1,13,CSATGANSYEQYF,TGCAGCGCTACAGGGGCGAACTCCTACGAGCAGTACTTC
few,TRBV5-1,TRBJ2-1,.,18,CASNPKKTPGPTPDEQFF,TGCGCCAGCAACCCAAAAAAGACCCCGGGCCCCACCCCTGATGAGCAGTTCTTC
few,TRBV29-1,TRBJ2-7,.,11,CSVEDLGEQYF,TGCAGCGTTGAAGATCTGGGCGAGCAGTACTTC
.,TRBV5-1,TRBJ1-1,.,13,CANSFTVNTEAFF,TGCGCCAACAGCTTCACAGTGAACACTGAAGCTTTCTTT
.,TRBV27,TRBJ2-7,TRBD1,15,CASSPDRENAYEQYF,TGTGCCAGCAGTCCGGACAGGGAAAACGCCTACGAGCAGTACTTC